Listed below are T cell receptor beta chains from one sample, sequenced in a study of blood T cells in healthy people across ages. TCRdb redid the calling of the 5' RACE reads with MiXCR, one entry per CDR3 protein. The table shows roughly 1.7 million distinct CDR3 sequences, with roughly 30% occurring only once. Sequenced sample: blood. The receptors derive from a woman aged 30 to 39 in good health. Each CDR3 is given without its conserved first and last residue.

v_call	j_call	cdr3_aa
TRBV2	TRBJ2-5	ASSDPQGEY
TRBV5-1	TRBJ2-5	ASSFSPGLAGETQY
TRBV28	TRBJ2-3	ACSHLAGVRTDTQY
TRBV20-1	TRBJ2-7	SAREKGNYEQY
TRBV5-1	TRBJ2-2	ASSSEGSNTGELF
TRBV7-2	TRBJ2-7	ASNPREGFEQY
TRBV7-9	TRBJ2-7	ASSQKTGESFEQY
TRBV20-1	TRBJ2-7	SAIDVGTHYEQY
TRBV11-2	TRBJ2-7	ASSPSGQGVYEQY
TRBV28	TRBJ2-1	ASSLPTGRGGNEQF
TRBV6-2/TRBV6-3	TRBJ1-1	ASSYWTGSGTGAF
TRBV12-3/TRBV12-4	TRBJ2-7	ATGFGAGEQY
TRBV29-1	TRBJ1-1	SVAEQGIRDTEAF
TRBV4-2	TRBJ2-5	ASSQEAETQY
TRBV12-3/TRBV12-4	TRBJ1-2	ASNSGSYYGYT
TRBV4-2	TRBJ2-3	ASSRGTVSTDTQY
TRBV5-1	TRBJ2-5	ASSFDSSETQY
TRBV7-9	TRBJ2-5	ASSRDSVPQETQY
TRBV6-1	TRBJ2-1	ASNMGGTNSYNEQF
TRBV6-6	TRBJ1-1	ASSYREREAF
TRBV12-3/TRBV12-4	TRBJ2-6	ASSFPLAGANVLT